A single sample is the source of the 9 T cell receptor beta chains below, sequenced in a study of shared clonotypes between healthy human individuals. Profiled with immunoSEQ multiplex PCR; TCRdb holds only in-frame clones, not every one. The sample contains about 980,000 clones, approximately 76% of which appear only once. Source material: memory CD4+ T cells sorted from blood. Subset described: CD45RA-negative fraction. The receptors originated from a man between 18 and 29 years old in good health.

CDR3: CASSLKTGSPLHF. The CDR3 coding sequence is TGTGCCAGCAGCTTAAAGACTGGATCACCCCTCCACTTT. The chain combines TRBV7-9 with TRBJ1-6, with unresolved D. Trimming left V 2 bases short and J 10 bases short, with 9 bases between. The CDR3 length is 13 residues. Germline CDR1 SEHNR, CDR2 FQNEAQ (reference sequence).

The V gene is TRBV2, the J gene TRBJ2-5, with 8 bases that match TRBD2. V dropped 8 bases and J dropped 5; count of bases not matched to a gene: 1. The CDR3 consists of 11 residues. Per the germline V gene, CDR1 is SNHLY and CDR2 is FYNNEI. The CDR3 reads CASQRGETQYF. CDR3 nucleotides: TGTGCCAGCCAGCGGGGGGAGACCCAGTACTTC. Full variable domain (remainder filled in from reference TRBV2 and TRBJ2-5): EPEVTQTPSHQVTQMGQEVILRCVPISNHLYFYWYRQILGQKVEFLVSFYNNEISEKSEIFDDQFSVERPDGSNFTLKIRSTKLEDSAMYFCASQRGETQYFGPGTRLLVL.

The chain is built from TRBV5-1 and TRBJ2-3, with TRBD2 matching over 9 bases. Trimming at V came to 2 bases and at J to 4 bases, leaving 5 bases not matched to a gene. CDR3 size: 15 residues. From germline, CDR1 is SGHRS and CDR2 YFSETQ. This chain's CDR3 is CASSFSAGGADTQYF. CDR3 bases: TGCGCCAGCAGCTTTTCAGCGGGGGGTGCAGATACGCAGTATTTT.

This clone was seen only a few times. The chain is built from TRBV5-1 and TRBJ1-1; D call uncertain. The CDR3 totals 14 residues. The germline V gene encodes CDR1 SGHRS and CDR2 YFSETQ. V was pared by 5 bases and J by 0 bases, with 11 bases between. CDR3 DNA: TGCGCCAGCAGTTGGGATGGGGTGAACACTGAAGCTTTCTTT. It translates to CASSWDGVNTEAFF.

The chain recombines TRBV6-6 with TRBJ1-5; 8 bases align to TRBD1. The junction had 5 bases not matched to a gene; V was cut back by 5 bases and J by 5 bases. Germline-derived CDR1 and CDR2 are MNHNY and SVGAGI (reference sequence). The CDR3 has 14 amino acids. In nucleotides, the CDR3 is TGTGCCAGCAGTAAGACAGGGGAGTATCAGCCCCAGCATTTT. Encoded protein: CASSKTGEYQPQHF.

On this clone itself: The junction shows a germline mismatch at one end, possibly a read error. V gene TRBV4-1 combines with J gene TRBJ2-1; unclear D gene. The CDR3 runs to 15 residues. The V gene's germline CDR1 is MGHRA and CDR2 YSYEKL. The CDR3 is CASSKEATSYNEQFF. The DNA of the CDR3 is TGCGCCAGCAGCAAAGAGGCTACCTCCTACAATGAGCAGTTCTTC.

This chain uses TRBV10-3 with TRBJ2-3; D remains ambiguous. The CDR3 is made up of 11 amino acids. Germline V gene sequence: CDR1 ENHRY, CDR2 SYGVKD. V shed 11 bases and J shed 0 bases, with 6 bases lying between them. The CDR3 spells CAARSTDTQYF. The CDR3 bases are TGTGCCGCACGTAGCACAGATACGCAGTATTTT.

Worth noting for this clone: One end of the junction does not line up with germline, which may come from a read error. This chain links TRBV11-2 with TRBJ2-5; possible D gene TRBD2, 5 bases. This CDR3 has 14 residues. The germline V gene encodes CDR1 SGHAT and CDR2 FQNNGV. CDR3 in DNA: TGTGCCAGCAGATTAGGCGGCGGAGGCGAGACCCAGTACTTC. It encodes CASRLGGGGETQYF.

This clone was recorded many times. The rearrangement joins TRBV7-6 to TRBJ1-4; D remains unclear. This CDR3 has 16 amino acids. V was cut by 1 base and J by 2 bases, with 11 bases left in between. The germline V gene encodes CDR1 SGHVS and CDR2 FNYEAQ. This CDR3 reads CASSLGRPSTNEKLFF. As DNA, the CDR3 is TGTGCCAGCAGCTTAGGACGACCCTCGACTAATGAAAAACTGTTTTTT. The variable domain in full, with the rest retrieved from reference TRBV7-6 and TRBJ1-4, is GAGVSQSPRYKVTKRGQDVALRCDPISGHVSLYWYRQALGQGPEFLTYFNYEAQQDKSGLPNDRFSAERPEGSISTLTIQRTEQRDSAMYRCASSLGRPSTNEKLFFGSGTQLSVL.